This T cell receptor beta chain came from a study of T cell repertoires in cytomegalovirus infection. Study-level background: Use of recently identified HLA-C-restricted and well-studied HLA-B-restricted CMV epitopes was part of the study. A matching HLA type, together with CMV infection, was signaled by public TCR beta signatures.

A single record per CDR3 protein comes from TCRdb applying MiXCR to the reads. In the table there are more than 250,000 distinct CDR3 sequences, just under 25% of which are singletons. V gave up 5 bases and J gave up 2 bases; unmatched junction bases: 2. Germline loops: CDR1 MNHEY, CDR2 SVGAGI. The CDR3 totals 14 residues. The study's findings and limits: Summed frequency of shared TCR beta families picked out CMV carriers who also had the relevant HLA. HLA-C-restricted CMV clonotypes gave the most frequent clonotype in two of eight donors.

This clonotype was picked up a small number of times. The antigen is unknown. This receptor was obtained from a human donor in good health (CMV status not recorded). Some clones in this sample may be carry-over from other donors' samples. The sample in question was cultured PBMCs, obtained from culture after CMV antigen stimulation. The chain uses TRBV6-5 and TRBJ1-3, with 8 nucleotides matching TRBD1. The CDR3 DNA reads TGTGCCAGCAGTAGGACAGGGCCTGGAAACACCATATATTTT. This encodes CASSRTGPGNTIYF.